The T cell receptor (beta chain) described here comes from a study of T cell responses to AZD1222 COVID-19 vaccine. Findings and limits, study-wide: Spike-specific TCR breadth and depth both grew after two AZD1222 doses. AZD1222 recipients seropositive at baseline numbered only 5 or 6. Donors were mostly white British, more females; clonal diversity possibly underestimated.

On this clone itself: Its target is unknown.

The assay was immunoSEQ multiplex PCR, and TCRdb's table has in-frame clones only and misses some. The table records 100,000 to 120,000 clones, more than 75% of them present only once. This CDR3 contains 14 residues. From germline, CDR1 is SGHNT and CDR2 YENEEA. Trimming took 2 bases from V and 8 from J, leaving 13 bases between them. This sample comprised peripheral blood, obtained on day 0 of AZD1222 vaccination. V gene TRBV11-3 combines with J gene TRBJ1-5; D perhaps matches TRBD1 (6 bases). This TCR came from an adult in good health. CDR3 nucleotide sequence: TGTGCCAGCAGCTTAAGGGACAACCTAGAGCCCCAGCATTTT. Protein: CASSLRDNLEPQHF.